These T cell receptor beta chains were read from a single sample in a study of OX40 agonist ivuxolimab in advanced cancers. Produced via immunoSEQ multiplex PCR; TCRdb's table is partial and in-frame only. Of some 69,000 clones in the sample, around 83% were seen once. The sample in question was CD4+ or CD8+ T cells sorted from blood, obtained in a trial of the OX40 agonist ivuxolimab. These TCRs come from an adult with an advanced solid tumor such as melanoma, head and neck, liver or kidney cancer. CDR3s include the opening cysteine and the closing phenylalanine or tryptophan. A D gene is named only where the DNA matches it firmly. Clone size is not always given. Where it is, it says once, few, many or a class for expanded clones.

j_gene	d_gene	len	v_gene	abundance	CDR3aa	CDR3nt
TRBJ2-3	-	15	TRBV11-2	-	CASSHRERTTDTQYF	TGTGCCAGCAGCCACCGGGAGCGGACCACAGATACGCAGTATTTT
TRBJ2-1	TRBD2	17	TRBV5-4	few	CASSPGLAGGRHNEQFF	TGTGCCAGCAGCCCGGGACTAGCGGGGGGGCGGCACAATGAGCAGTTCTTC
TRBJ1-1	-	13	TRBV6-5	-	CASSRDRNTEAFF	TGTGCCAGCAGCCGAGACAGGAACACTGAAGCTTTCTTT
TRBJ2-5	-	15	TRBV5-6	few	CASSLETGIQETQYF	TGTGCCAGCAGCTTGGAAACAGGGATCCAAGAGACCCAGTACTTC
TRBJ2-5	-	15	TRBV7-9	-	CASSFRGALQETQYF	TGTGCCAGCAGCTTCCGGGGGGCCCTCCAAGAGACCCAGTACTTC
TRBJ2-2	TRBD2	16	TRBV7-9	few	CASSGLAGGSTGELFF	TGTGCCAGCAGCGGATTAGCGGGGGGGTCCACCGGGGAGCTGTTTTTT
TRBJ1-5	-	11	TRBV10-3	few	CAISQGGPQHF	TGTGCCATCAGCCAGGGCGGGCCCCAGCATTTT
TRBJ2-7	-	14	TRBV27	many	CASSEPQRPYEQYF	TGTGCCAGTTCCGAGCCGCAGCGGCCCTACGAGCAGTACTTC
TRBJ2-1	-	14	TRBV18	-	CASSRSGVNNEQFF	TGTGCCAGCTCACGGTCGGGGGTGAACAATGAGCAGTTCTTC
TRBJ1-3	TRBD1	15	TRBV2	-	CASSAGQGSGNTIYF	TGTGCCAGCAGCGCGGGACAGGGATCTGGAAACACCATATATTTT
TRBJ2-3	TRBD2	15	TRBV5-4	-	CASTKTSGSHDTQYF	TGTGCCAGCACCAAGACTAGCGGGTCTCATGATACGCAGTATTTT
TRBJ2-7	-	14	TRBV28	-	CASSLSTTAYEQYF	TGTGCCAGCAGTTTAAGTACGACAGCCTACGAGCAGTACTTC
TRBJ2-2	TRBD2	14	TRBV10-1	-	CASSSGSNTGELFF	TGCGCCAGCTCTAGCGGGTCTAACACCGGGGAGCTGTTTTTT
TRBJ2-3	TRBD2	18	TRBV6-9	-	CASSRRYCGRTSTDTQYF	TGTGCCAGCAGTCGTCGTTATTGCGGGAGGACTAGCACAGATACGCAGTATTTT
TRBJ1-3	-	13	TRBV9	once	CASSSRPGNTIYF	TGTGCCAGCAGCTCCCGCCCTGGAAACACCATATATTTT
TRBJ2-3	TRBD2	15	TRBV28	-	CASSLSGRATDTQYF	TGTGCCAGCAGTCTTAGCGGGAGGGCAACAGATACGCAGTATTTT
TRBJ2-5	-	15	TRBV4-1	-	CASSLREGYQETQYF	TGCGCCAGCAGCCTCAGGGAAGGGTATCAAGAGACCCAGTACTTC
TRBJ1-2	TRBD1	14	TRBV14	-	CASSYRQGFYGYTF	TGTGCCAGCTCATACCGACAGGGATTCTATGGCTACACCTTC
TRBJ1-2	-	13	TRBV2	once	CASSEIAVTLDTF	TGTGCCAGCAGTGAAATAGCCGTGACGCTAGACACCTTC
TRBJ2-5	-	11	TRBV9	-	CASSVGVTQYF	TGTGCCAGCAGCGTTGGTGTGACCCAGTACTTC
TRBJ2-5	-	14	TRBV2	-	CASRGGVNQETQYF	TGTGCCAGCAGAGGGGGTGTGAACCAAGAGACCCAGTACTTC
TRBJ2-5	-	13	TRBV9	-	CASSGGLQETQYF	TGTGCCAGCAGCGGGGGGCTGCAAGAGACCCAGTACTTC
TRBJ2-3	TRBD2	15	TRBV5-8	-	CASSLPLAGADTQYF	TGTGCCAGCAGCTTGCCTCTAGCGGGAGCAGATACGCAGTATTTT
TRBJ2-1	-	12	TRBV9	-	CASSAANRVQFF	TGTGCCAGCAGCGCCGCCAATCGTGTGCAGTTCTTC
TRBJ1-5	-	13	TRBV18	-	CASSQGDNQPQHF	TGTGCCAGCTCACAGGGAGATAATCAGCCCCAGCATTTT
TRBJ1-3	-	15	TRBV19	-	CASSIGPSRGNTIYF	TGTGCCAGTAGTATTGGCCCTTCCCGCGGAAACACCATATATTTT
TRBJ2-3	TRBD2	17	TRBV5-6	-	CASILPPTSADTDTQYF	TGTGCCAGCATACTACCCCCGACTAGCGCAGATACAGATACGCAGTATTTT
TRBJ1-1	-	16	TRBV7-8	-	CASSPTDLGGNTEAFF	TGTGCCAGCAGCCCTACAGACTTAGGAGGGAACACTGAAGCTTTCTTT
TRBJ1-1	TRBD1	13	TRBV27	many	CASSSHRGGEAFF	TGTGCCAGCAGTTCCCACAGGGGAGGTGAAGCTTTCTTT
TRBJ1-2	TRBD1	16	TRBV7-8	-	CASSGKTGGRNYGYTF	TGTGCCAGCAGCGGGAAGACAGGGGGCAGAAACTATGGCTACACCTTC
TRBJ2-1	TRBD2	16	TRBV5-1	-	CASSILAGSIYNEQFF	TGCGCCAGCAGCATACTAGCGGGGTCGATCTACAATGAGCAGTTCTTC
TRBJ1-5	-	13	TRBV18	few	CASSPRGDQPQHF	TGTGCCAGCTCACCAAGAGGCGATCAGCCCCAGCATTTT
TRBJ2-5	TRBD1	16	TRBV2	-	CASSEGTGGVQETQYF	TGTGCCAGCAGTGAAGGGACAGGGGGGGTCCAAGAGACCCAGTACTTC